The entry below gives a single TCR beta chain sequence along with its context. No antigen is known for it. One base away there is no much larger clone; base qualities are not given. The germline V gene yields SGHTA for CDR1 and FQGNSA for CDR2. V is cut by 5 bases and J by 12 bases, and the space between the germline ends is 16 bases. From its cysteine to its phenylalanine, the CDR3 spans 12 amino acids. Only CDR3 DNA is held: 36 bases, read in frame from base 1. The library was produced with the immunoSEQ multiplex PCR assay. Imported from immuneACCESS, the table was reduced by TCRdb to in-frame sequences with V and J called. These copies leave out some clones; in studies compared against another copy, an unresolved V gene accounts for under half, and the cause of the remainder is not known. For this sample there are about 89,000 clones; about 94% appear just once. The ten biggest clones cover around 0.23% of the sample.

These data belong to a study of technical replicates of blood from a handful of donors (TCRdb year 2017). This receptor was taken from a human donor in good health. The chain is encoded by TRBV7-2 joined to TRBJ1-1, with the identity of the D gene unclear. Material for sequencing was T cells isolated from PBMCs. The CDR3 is CASSSPPGGTFF. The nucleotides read TGTGCCAGCAGCAGTCCCCCCGGAGGAACTTTCTTT.